These 29 T cell receptor beta chains share one sample of origin, sequenced in a study of blood T cell repertoires in COVID-19. Sequenced by immunoSEQ multiplex PCR; TCRdb stores in-frame clones only, minus some. The top ten hold approximately 5% of the sample, which has roughly 330,000 clones, about 90% seen once. Sequencing was done on a sample of PBMCs or T cells enriched from blood (not recorded which). The origin of the receptors is a woman aged 25-40 years who had recovered from COVID-19.

This clone was seen only once. Written as DNA, the CDR3 is TGTGCCAGCAGCCGATCGGACTCAATTTATAATTCACCCCTCCACTTT. It translates to CASSRSDSIYNSPLHF. The gene calls are TRBV14 and TRBJ1-6; D is undetermined. The V gene lost 4 bases and the J gene lost 4 bases, with 14 bases spanning the gap. Germline assignment: CDR1 SGHDN and CDR2 FVKESK. This CDR3 is built from 16 residues. The whole variable domain, remainder taken from reference TRBV14 and TRBJ1-6, is EAGVTQFPSHSVIEKGQTVTLRCDPISGHDNLYWYRRVMGKEIKFLLHFVKESKQDESGMPNNRFLAERTGGTYSTLKVQPAELEDSGVYFCASSRSDSIYNSPLHFGNGTRLTVT.

The chain uses TRBV2 and TRBJ1-5; TRBD1 matches 7 bases. J lost 2 bases, V lost 8 bases, and 3 bases had no gene match. The V gene's germline CDR1 is SNHLY and CDR2 FYNNEI. The length of the CDR3 is 13 residues. CDR3 residues: CASGDSGNQPQHF. The CDR3 region has the DNA TGTGCCAGCGGGGACAGCGGCAATCAGCCCCAGCATTTT.

The genes are TRBV6-6 and TRBJ1-1; unclear D gene. Germline values: CDR1 MNHNY, CDR2 SVGAGI (reference sequence). The germline V and J ends were trimmed by 4 bases and 5 bases, with 11 bases remaining between them. The CDR3 loop spans 13 amino acids. CDR3 region: CASSSPGLTEAFF. The CDR3 DNA reads TGTGCCAGCAGTTCACCAGGCCTGACTGAAGCTTTCTTT.

This rearrangement joins TRBV4-1 to TRBJ2-2; 7 bases are shared with TRBD2. This CDR3 has 18 residues. Per the germline V gene, CDR1 is MGHRA and CDR2 is YSYEKL. V dropped 0 bases and J dropped 3; count of bases not matched to a gene: 10. In DNA, the CDR3 is TGCGCCAGCAGCCAAGATGCGATAAGGGACTACTACACCGGGGAGCTGTTTTTT. Translating gives CASSQDAIRDYYTGELFF.

The chain links TRBV5-6 to TRBJ1-5; D remains unclear. This CDR3 is 15 amino acids long. The V and J ends lost 0 bases and 5 bases respectively, with 12 bases between them. Germline lookup yields CDR1 SGHDT and CDR2 YYEEEE. This CDR3 is CASSLGGLRYQPQHF. Here the CDR3 DNA reads TGTGCCAGCAGCTTGGGAGGGCTCCGATATCAGCCCCAGCATTTT.

A remark on this clone: Additional DNA sequences in this sample encode the identical CDR3. The rearrangement links TRBV30 to TRBJ2-2; TRBD2 matches 7 bases. There are 14 residues in the CDR3. The V segment lost 0 bases and the J segment 5 bases; nucleotides outside the gene matches: 3. Germline lookup yields CDR1 GTSNPN and CDR2 SVGIG (reference sequence). The CDR3 is CAWSVGEGTGELFF. The CDR3 DNA follows: TGTGCCTGGAGTGTAGGGGAGGGGACCGGGGAGCTGTTTTTT.

V usage is TRBV6-2 or TRBV6-3 and J usage is TRBJ1-2; weak D call: TRBD1 (5 bases). Germline V gives CDR1 MNHEY, CDR2 SVGEGT. The CDR3 has 14 amino acids. V was shortened by 0 bases and J by 6 bases, with 11 bases between the two germline ends. CDR3 sequence: CASSYSAGSDGYTF. The CDR3 DNA is TGTGCCAGCAGTTACTCGGCAGGGTCGGATGGCTACACCTTC.

This clone has a single count. The J gene is TRBJ1-5, the V gene TRBV3-1 (or the pseudogene TRBV3-2), with 7 bases matching TRBD1. The germline gives CDR1 LGHDT, CDR2 YNNKEL (reference sequence). The CDR3 is made up of 14 amino acids. The V gene end was trimmed by 3 bases and the J gene end by 5 bases; junction bases not matched to a gene: 4. The CDR3 region is CASSHQQGHQPQHF. CDR3 in DNA: TGTGCCAGCAGCCACCAACAGGGGCATCAGCCCCAGCATTTT.

As to this clone: The same CDR3 is also encoded by other DNA sequences in this sample. The chain joins TRBV12-3 or TRBV12-4 to TRBJ1-2, with 9 bases fitting TRBD1. V lost 5 bases and J lost 5; bases outside the gene matches: 3. This CDR3 comprises 13 residues. DNA of the CDR3: TGTGCCAGCAGTCCGACAGGGGGTTATGGCTACACCTTC. Encoded protein: CASSPTGGYGYTF.

The CDR3 is CASSQGQGRETQYF. The CDR3, as DNA: TGTGCCAGCAGTCAGGGACAGGGGAGAGAGACCCAGTACTTC. The J gene is TRBJ2-5, the V gene TRBV6-5, with 10 nucleotides matching TRBD1. Per germline, CDR1 MNHEY and CDR2 SVGAGI. V shed 5 bases and J 4 bases; nucleotides not matched to a gene: 4. This CDR3 has 14 residues.

The V gene is TRBV7-9, the J gene TRBJ2-1, with no clear D. The V end was cut by 6 bases, the J end by 7 bases, with 16 bases between. From germline, CDR1 is SEHNR and CDR2 FQNEAQ (reference sequence). The CDR3 contains 14 residues. CDR3 DNA sequence: TGTGCCAGCAGTTTAAAACCAGAGGTAAATGAGCAGTTCTTC. It translates to CASSLKPEVNEQFF. The variable domain in full, with the rest retrieved from reference TRBV7-9 and TRBJ2-1, is DTGVSQNPRHKITKRGQNVTFRCDPISEHNRLYWYRQTLGQGPEFLTYFQNEAQLEKSRLLSDRFSAERPKGSFSTLEIQRTEQGDSAMYLCASSLKPEVNEQFFGPGTRLTVL.

The gene calls are TRBV3-1 (or the pseudogene TRBV3-2) and TRBJ1-1; D gene ambiguous. CDR1 and CDR2 (germline): LGHDT, YNNKEL (reference sequence). The CDR3 extends over 14 amino acids. The V end lost 5 bases, the J end lost 1 base, and 11 bases lay between the germline ends. The CDR3 region is CASSGAGSNTEAFF. CDR3 coding DNA: TGTGCCAGCAGCGGAGCGGGCTCGAACACTGAAGCTTTCTTT.

The gene calls are TRBV9 and TRBJ2-7; 14 nucleotides agree with TRBD2. CDR3 length equals 17 residues. The germline CDR1 and CDR2 sequences are SGDLS and YYNGEE. V lost 3 bases, J lost 7 bases, and 12 bases stayed unmatched. The CDR3 DNA is TGTGCCAGCAGCGGGACTAGCGGGGGGCAAAATTACGAGGAGCAGTACTTC. This sequence encodes CASSGTSGGQNYEEQYF.

This sequence joins TRBV11-2 and TRBJ2-3; 13 bases fit TRBD2. This CDR3 has 15 amino acids. Germline V gives CDR1 SGHAT, CDR2 FQNNGV. J was trimmed by 6 bases and V by 3 bases; bases with no gene match: 3. The CDR3 loop is CASSLGTSGEDTQYF. The CDR3 bases are TGTGCCAGCAGCTTGGGGACTAGCGGGGAGGATACGCAGTATTTT.

The genes are TRBV7-8 and TRBJ2-3, with D perhaps matching TRBD1 (5 bases). Deletions cut 1 base from V and 3 bases from J, with 14 bases between. Germline CDR1 is SGHVS and CDR2 is FQNEAQ. This CDR3 is built from 16 residues. Here the CDR3 reads CASSLVTGLETDTQYF. As DNA, the CDR3 is TGTGCCAGCAGCTTAGTTACAGGTCTTGAGACAGATACGCAGTATTTT.

The chain is built from TRBV7-9 and TRBJ1-4; 7 bases fit TRBD1. Trimming cost V 5 bases and J 3 bases; bases outside gene matches: 9. This CDR3 has 16 residues. Looked up from germline, CDR1 is SEHNR and CDR2 is FQNEAQ (reference sequence). The CDR3 loop reads CASSPHRQGANEKLFF. CDR3 nucleotide sequence: TGTGCCAGCAGCCCGCACAGACAGGGTGCTAATGAAAAACTGTTTTTT. The variable domain in full, with the rest retrieved from reference TRBV7-9 and TRBJ1-4, is DTGVSQNPRHKITKRGQNVTFRCDPISEHNRLYWYRQTLGQGPEFLTYFQNEAQLEKSRLLSDRFSAERPKGSFSTLEIQRTEQGDSAMYLCASSPHRQGANEKLFFGSGTQLSVL.

The J gene is TRBJ1-6, the V gene TRBV27; 7 bases fit TRBD1. Germline V gene sequence: CDR1 MNHEY, CDR2 SMNVEV (reference sequence). Unmatched junction bases numbered 10, after V lost 7 bases and J lost 10 bases. This CDR3 has 14 residues. The DNA for the CDR3 is TGTGCCAGCACGCGGGCAGGGGGTCAATCACCCCTCCACTTT. Translation gives CASTRAGGQSPLHF.

The V and J genes are TRBV11-1 and TRBJ1-1, with D perhaps matching TRBD1 (6 bases). The V gene's germline CDR1 is SGHAT and CDR2 FQDESV (reference sequence). The CDR3 length is 16 residues. V lost 3 bases, J lost 6 bases, and 20 bases lay in between. The CDR3 protein is CASSFGSGAYNPEAFF. DNA for the CDR3: TGTGCCAGCAGCTTCGGATCAGGGGCGTATAATCCTGAAGCTTTCTTT.

This clone was seen only once. This chain uses TRBV5-1 with TRBJ1-1; 8 bases are a match to TRBD1. With 6 bases clipped from V and 1 base from J, the junction kept 5 bases outside the gene matches. Per germline, CDR1 SGHRS and CDR2 YFSETQ. The CDR3 consists of 14 residues. The CDR3 is CASKPGTGNTEAFF. The CDR3 bases are TGCGCCAGCAAGCCGGGGACAGGGAACACTGAAGCTTTCTTT.

The J gene is TRBJ2-7, the V gene TRBV6-5, with 7 bases that match TRBD2. This CDR3 is built from 13 residues. Germline loops: CDR1 MNHEY, CDR2 SVGAGI. The V segment lost 1 base and the J segment 6 bases; nucleotides outside the gene matches: 3. The CDR3 nucleotides read TGTGCCAGCAGTTACTTCCGGGGGGTCGAGCAGTACTTC. It is translated as CASSYFRGVEQYF.

The chain links TRBV27 to TRBJ1-1, with a tentative D call TRBD1 (5 bases). CDR1 and CDR2 (germline): MNHEY, SMNVEV (reference sequence). Trimming left V 6 bases short and J 8 bases short, with 19 bases between. The CDR3 is 14 amino acids. This chain's CDR3 is CASSTRWGGIEAFF. The CDR3 nucleotides are TGTGCCAGCAGCACCCGGTGGGGGGGGATAGAAGCTTTCTTT.

The chain couples TRBV11-2 to TRBJ1-5; D is unclear. Looked up from germline, CDR1 is SGHAT and CDR2 is FQNNGV. Between the trimmed V and J ends, which lost 5 bases and 4 bases, there was a span of 9 bases. The CDR3 length is 13 residues. The CDR3, as DNA: TGTGCCAGCAGCCCCGGGTTGAATCAGCCCCAGCATTTT. Translated: CASSPGLNQPQHF.

The chain combines TRBV6-2 or TRBV6-3 with TRBJ1-5; 7 bases are shared with TRBD1. CDR1 MNHEY and CDR2 SVGEGT come from the germline V gene. The CDR3 is 17 residues long. J gave up 0 bases and V 0 bases, and 5 bases lay outside the gene matches. The CDR3 bases are TGTGCCAGCAGTTACTCGAACAGGGACAGTAGCAATCAGCCCCAGCATTTT. Its protein product is CASSYSNRDSSNQPQHF.

This clone came up once. The V gene is TRBV5-6, the J gene TRBJ1-2, with 11 bases aligning to TRBD1. Germline CDR1 and CDR2: SGHDT and YYEEEE. J gave up 4 bases and V 7 bases, and 12 bases lay outside the gene matches. CDR3 length: 16 amino acids. Written as DNA, the CDR3 is TGTGCCAGCGATTTGGGGCGGACAGGGGGCCTCTATGGCTACACCTTC. Residues: CASDLGRTGGLYGYTF.

CDR3 protein: CASSLAGQGPGAYGYTF. The CDR3 DNA reads as TGTGCCAGCAGCTTAGCGGGTCAGGGGCCCGGAGCCTATGGCTACACCTTC. This chain joins TRBV7-9 and TRBJ1-2; D is perhaps TRBD1 (6 bases). CDR3 length: 17 residues. Looked up from germline, CDR1 is SEHNR and CDR2 is FQNEAQ (reference sequence). Trimming pared 0 bases from V and 4 bases from J, leaving 18 bases between.

This chain links TRBV9 with TRBJ1-3; D call uncertain. Germline V gene data show CDR1 as SGDLS and CDR2 as YYNGEE. The CDR3 sequence is 14 residues long. V was clipped by 4 bases and J by 3 bases, with 11 bases between them. The CDR3 nucleotides are TGTGCCAGCAGCCCCATGGCGGGTGGAAACACCATATATTTT. Translating gives CASSPMAGGNTIYF.

The chain links TRBV10-3 to TRBJ1-6; 7 bases align to TRBD1. Germline values: CDR1 ENHRY, CDR2 SYGVKD. The CDR3 is made up of 13 amino acids. J was trimmed by 5 bases and V by 9 bases; bases with no gene match: 4. In DNA, the CDR3 is TGTGCCATTACCGGGACAGATAATTCACCCCTCCACTTT. It translates to CAITGTDNSPLHF.

The V and J genes are TRBV6-5 and TRBJ1-2, with no clear D. Germline loops: CDR1 MNHEY, CDR2 SVGAGI. The CDR3 is 14 amino acids. Deletions cut 6 bases from V and 3 bases from J, with 14 bases between. This chain's CDR3 is CASSRGKGYYGYTF. The CDR3 coding sequence is TGTGCCAGCAGCAGAGGGAAGGGTTACTATGGCTACACCTTC.

The sample holds a few counts of this clone. This specimen includes other DNA sequences encoding the same CDR3. This rearrangement joins TRBV28 to TRBJ2-7; a weak D match, TRBD1 (6 bases). The CDR3 is made up of 12 amino acids. Trimming took off 3 bases at V and 4 bases at J, with 7 bases between the two ends. Germline V gives CDR1 MDHEN, CDR2 SYDVKM. CDR3 bases: TGTGCCAGCAGTTTGGGGGCTTACGAGCAGTACTTC. Protein sequence: CASSLGAYEQYF.